The 13 T cell receptor beta chains reported below all come from one sample, sequenced in a study of patients and donors after allogeneic stem cell transplantation. TCRdb re-called the RT-PCR reads with MiXCR, one entry per CDR3 protein. The table includes under 200,000 distinct CDR3 sequences, about 24% detected once. Sequencing was performed on blood, either unsorted or a sorted T cell fraction (not recorded which). The source of these receptors is a human donor who was either an allogeneic HSCT recipient or a stem cell or donor lymphocyte infusion donor (not recorded which). It is not recorded whose cells these are; they may come from a transplant donor.

The rearrangement uses TRBV9 and TRBJ1-2; D perhaps matches TRBD1 (5 bases). Germline-derived CDR1 and CDR2 are SGDLS and YYNGEE. The CDR3 is made up of 12 amino acids. Trimming left V 6 bases short and J 4 bases short, with 10 bases between. CDR3 nucleotide sequence: TGTGCCAGCATTGGGGCGGGCTATGGCTACACCTTC. It specifies CASIGAGYGYTF.

The chain recombines TRBV20-1 with TRBJ1-2; 7 positions match TRBD1. Germline lookup yields CDR1 DFQATT and CDR2 SNEGSKA (reference sequence). The CDR3 spans 14 residues. Unmatched junction bases numbered 6, after V lost 5 bases and J lost 0 bases. This CDR3 is CSAPDRVANYGYTF. The CDR3, as DNA: TGCAGTGCTCCTGACAGGGTGGCTAACTATGGCTACACCTTC.

The gene calls are TRBV7-6 and TRBJ2-3; 10 nucleotides match TRBD2. The germline V gene has CDR1 SGHVS and CDR2 FNYEAQ. CDR3 length: 15 residues. Unmatched junction bases numbered 7, after V lost 5 bases and J lost 5 bases. The CDR3 DNA sequence: TGTGCCAGCAGCCCCAGCGGGGGGGCAAAAGATACGCAGTATTTT. Encoded protein: CASSPSGGAKDTQYF.

The rearrangement uses TRBV20-1 and TRBJ1-5; D gene ambiguous. This CDR3 contains 13 residues. Trimming removed 0 bases from V and 3 bases from J, with 6 bases in between. CDR1 DFQATT and CDR2 SNEGSKA come from the germline V gene (reference sequence). The chain's CDR3 is CSAREDNNQPQHF. CDR3 bases: TGCAGTGCTAGAGAAGACAACAATCAGCCCCAGCATTTT.

This clonotype was seen only a few times. CDR3 DNA: TGTGCCAGCAGTTCACAGGGGGCGACTAAAAAACTGTTTTTT. Translated, it gives CASSSQGATKKLFF. J is TRBJ1-4 and V is TRBV12-3 or TRBV12-4; 9 bases fit TRBD1. This CDR3 comprises 14 residues. V shed 4 bases, J shed 9 bases, and the junction held 6 bases outside the gene matches.

This clonotype was picked up a small number of times. The V call is TRBV9, the J call TRBJ2-1, with 12 bases matching TRBD2. J lost 8 bases, V lost 4 bases, and 4 bases had no gene match. CDR1 is SGDLS and CDR2 is YYNGEE in the germline V gene. The CDR3 has 14 residues. Here the CDR3 DNA reads TGTGCCAGCAGCATACGGACTAGCGGGGATGAGCAGTTCTTC. Translated, it gives CASSIRTSGDEQFF.

This sequence joins TRBV18 and TRBJ1-2; 8 bases match TRBD1. V dropped 3 bases and J dropped 2; count of bases not matched to a gene: 2. Germline loops: CDR1 KGHSH, CDR2 LQKENI. The CDR3 length is 14 residues. In nucleotides, the CDR3 is TGTGCCAGCTCACCGGACAGGGACAACTATGGCTACACCTTC. This codes for CASSPDRDNYGYTF.

A remark on this clonotype: The germline gene is not matched at one end of the junction; a read error may be the cause. V is TRBV11-1 and J is TRBJ2-7, with 8 bases lining up with TRBD2. Per germline, CDR1 SGHAT and CDR2 FQDESV (reference sequence). The CDR3 spans 13 residues. CDR3 in amino acids: CASSPTLTGGPHF. The CDR3 bases are TGTGCCAGCAGCCCCACCCTCACGGGGGGGCCACACTTC.

The V gene is TRBV7-2, the J gene TRBJ2-5; 10 bases align to TRBD2. V gave up 2 bases and J gave up 0 bases; unmatched junction bases: 6. The CDR3 has 17 residues. Germline V gives CDR1 SGHTA, CDR2 FQGNSA. The CDR3 here is CASSLSGLADNQETQYF. DNA of the CDR3: TGTGCCAGCAGCTTATCCGGACTAGCGGATAACCAAGAGACCCAGTACTTC.

This clonotype occurred a few times. This chain links TRBV21-1 with TRBJ1-2. TRBV21-1 is reported as a pseudogene. This CDR3 region has 14 residues. The CDR3 sequence is CASSKVVSPTDSAF. DNA of the CDR3: TGTGCCAGCAGCAAAGTAGTCAGCCCGACTGATAGCGCCTTC.

This clonotype has just a few counts. The gene calls are TRBV29-1 and TRBJ2-7, with 7 nucleotides matching TRBD2. The V and J ends lost 3 bases and 3 bases, in that order; junction bases with no gene match: 5. This CDR3 is 13 amino acids long. CDR1 and CDR2 (germline): SQVTM, ANQGSEA. The CDR3 coding sequence is TGCAGCGTTGATGCGGGAGAAGACTACGAGCAGTACTTC. Protein: CSVDAGEDYEQYF.

The V call is TRBV2, the J call TRBJ2-5; possible D gene TRBD1, 5 bases. CDR3 size: 13 residues. From germline, CDR1 is SNHLY and CDR2 FYNNEI. Trimming cost V 4 bases and J 0 bases, with 6 bases left between them. CDR3 residues: CASSGQNQETQYF. The CDR3 DNA sequence: TGTGCCAGCAGTGGACAGAACCAAGAGACCCAGTACTTC. Full variable domain (missing parts from reference TRBV2 and TRBJ2-5): EPEVTQTPSHQVTQMGQEVILRCVPISNHLYFYWYRQILGQKVEFLVSFYNNEISEKSEIFDDQFSVERPDGSNFTLKIRSTKLEDSAMYFCASSGQNQETQYFGPGTRLLVL.

This clonotype has a count of ten or more. This sequence joins TRBV7-2 and TRBJ1-5, with TRBD1 as a possible D gene (6 bases). V lost 2 bases, J lost 11 bases, and 13 bases lay in between. The CDR3 is 13 amino acids. CDR1 is SGHTA and CDR2 is FQGNSA in the germline V gene. The CDR3 sequence: CASSLPSGEAQHF. The DNA of the CDR3 is TGTGCCAGCAGCTTACCCTCAGGGGAAGCCCAGCATTTT.